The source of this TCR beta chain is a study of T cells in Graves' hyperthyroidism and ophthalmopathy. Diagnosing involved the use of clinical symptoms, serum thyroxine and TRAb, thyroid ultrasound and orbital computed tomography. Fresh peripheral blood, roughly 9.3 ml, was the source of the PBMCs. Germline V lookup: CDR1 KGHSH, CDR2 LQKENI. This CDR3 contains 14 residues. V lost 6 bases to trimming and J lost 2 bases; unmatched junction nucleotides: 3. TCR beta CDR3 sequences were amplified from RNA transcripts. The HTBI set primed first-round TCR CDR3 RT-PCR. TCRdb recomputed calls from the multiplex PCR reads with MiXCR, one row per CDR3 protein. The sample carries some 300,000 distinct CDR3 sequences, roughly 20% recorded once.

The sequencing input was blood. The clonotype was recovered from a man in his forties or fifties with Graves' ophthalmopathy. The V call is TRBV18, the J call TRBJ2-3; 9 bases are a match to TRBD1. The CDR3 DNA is TGTGCCAGCTCCGGGACAGGGTCCACAGATACGCAGTATTTT. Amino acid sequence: CASSGTGSTDTQYF.